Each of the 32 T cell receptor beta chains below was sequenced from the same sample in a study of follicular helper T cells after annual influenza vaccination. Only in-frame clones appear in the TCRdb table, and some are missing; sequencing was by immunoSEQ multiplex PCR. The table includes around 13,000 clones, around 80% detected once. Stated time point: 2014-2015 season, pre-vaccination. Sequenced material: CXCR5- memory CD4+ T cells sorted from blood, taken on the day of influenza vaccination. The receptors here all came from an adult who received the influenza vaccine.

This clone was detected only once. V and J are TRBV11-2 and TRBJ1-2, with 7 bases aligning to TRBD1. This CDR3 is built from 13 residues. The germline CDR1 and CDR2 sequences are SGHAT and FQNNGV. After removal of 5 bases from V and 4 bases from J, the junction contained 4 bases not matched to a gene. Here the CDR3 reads CASSQGQSYGYTF. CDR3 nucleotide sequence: TGTGCCAGCAGCCAGGGACAGAGCTATGGCTACACCTTC.

The CDR3: CASSLVPSGGASEQFF. In DNA, the CDR3 is TGTGCCAGCAGCTTAGTCCCTAGCGGGGGGGCAAGTGAGCAGTTCTTC. The chain uses TRBV11-2 and TRBJ2-1, with 12 bases that match TRBD2. Losses at the gene ends were 1 base for V and 9 bases for J; bases not matched to a gene: 7. This CDR3 region has 16 residues. The V gene's germline CDR1 is SGHAT and CDR2 FQNNGV. The full variable domain, its missing parts supplied by reference TRBV11-2 and TRBJ2-1, is EAGVAQSPRYKIIEKRQSVAFWCNPISGHATLYWYQQILGQGPKLLIQFQNNGVVDDSQLPKDRFSAERLKGVDSTLKIQPAKLEDSAVYLCASSLVPSGGASEQFFGPGTRLTVL.

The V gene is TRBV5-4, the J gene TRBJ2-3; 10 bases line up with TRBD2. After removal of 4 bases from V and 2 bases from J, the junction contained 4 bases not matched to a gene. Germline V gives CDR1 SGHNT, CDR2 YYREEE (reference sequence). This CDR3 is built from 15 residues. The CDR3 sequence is CASSNSGGATDTQYF. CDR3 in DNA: TGTGCCAGCAGCAACAGCGGGGGGGCCACAGATACGCAGTATTTT.

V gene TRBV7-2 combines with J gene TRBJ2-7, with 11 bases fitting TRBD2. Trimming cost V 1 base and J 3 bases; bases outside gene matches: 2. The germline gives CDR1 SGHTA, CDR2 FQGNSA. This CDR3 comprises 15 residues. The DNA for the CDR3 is TGTGCCAGCAGCTTAGTAGCGGGGGGGTTCTACGAGCAGTACTTC. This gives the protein CASSLVAGGFYEQYF.

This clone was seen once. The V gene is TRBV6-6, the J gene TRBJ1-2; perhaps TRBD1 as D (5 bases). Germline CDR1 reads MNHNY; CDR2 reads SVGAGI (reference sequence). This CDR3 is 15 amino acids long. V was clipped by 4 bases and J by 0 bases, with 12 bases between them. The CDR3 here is CASSLDGQANYGYTF. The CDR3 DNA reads TGTGCCAGCAGTTTGGACGGACAAGCTAACTATGGCTACACCTTC.

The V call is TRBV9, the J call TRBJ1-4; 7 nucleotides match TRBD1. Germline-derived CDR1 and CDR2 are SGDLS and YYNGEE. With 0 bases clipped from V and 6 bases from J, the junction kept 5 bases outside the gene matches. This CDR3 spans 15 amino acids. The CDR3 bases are TGTGCCAGCAGCGTAGGGGACAGCTGGGATGAAAAACTGTTTTTT. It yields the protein CASSVGDSWDEKLFF.

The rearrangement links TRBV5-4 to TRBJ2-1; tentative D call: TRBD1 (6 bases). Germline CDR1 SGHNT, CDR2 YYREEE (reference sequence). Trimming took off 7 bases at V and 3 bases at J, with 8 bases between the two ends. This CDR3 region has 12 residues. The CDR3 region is CASYRDYNEQFF. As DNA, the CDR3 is TGTGCCAGCTACAGGGACTACAATGAGCAGTTCTTC. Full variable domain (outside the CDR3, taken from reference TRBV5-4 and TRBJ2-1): ETGVTQSPTHLIKTRGQQVTLRCSSQSGHNTVSWYQQALGQGPQFIFQYYREEENGRGNFPPRFSGLQFPNYSSELNVNALELDDSALYLCASYRDYNEQFFGPGTRLTVL.

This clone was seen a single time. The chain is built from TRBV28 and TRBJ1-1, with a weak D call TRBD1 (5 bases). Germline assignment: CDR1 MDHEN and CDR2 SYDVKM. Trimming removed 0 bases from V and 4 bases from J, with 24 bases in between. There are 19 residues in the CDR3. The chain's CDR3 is CASSLCGATQFPYCTEAFF. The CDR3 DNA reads TGTGCCAGCAGTTTATGCGGGGCGACCCAATTTCCGTACTGCACTGAAGCTTTCTTT.

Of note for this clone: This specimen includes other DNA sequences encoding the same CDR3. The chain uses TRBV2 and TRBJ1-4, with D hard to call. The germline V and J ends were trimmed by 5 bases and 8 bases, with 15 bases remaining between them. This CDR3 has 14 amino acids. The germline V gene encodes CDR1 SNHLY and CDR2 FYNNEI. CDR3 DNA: TGTGCCAGCAGTCAGGAACACCTGCCCGAAAAACTGTTTTTT. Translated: CASSQEHLPEKLFF.

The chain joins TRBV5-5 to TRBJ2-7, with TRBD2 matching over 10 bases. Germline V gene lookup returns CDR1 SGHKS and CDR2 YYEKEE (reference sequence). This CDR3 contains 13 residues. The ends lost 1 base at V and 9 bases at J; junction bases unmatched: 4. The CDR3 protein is CASSLTSGVAQYF. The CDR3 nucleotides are TGTGCCAGCAGCTTGACTAGCGGGGTAGCGCAGTACTTC.

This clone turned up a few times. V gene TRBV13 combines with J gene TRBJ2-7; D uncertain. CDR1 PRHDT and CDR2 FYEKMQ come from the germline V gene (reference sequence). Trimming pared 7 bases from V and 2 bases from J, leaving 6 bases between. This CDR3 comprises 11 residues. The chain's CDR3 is CASIGPYEQYF. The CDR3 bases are TGTGCCAGCATCGGTCCCTACGAGCAGTACTTC.

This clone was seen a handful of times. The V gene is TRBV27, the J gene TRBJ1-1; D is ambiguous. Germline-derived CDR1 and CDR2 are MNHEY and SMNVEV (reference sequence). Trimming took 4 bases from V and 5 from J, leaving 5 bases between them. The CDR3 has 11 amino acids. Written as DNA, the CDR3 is TGTGCCAGCAGTTCCCTGACTGAAGCTTTCTTT. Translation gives CASSSLTEAFF.

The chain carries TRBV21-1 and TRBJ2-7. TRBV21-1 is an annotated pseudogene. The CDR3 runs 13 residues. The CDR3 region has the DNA TGTGCCAGCAAGGACCAGAGCTCCTACGAGCAGTACTTC. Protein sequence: CASKDQSSYEQYF.

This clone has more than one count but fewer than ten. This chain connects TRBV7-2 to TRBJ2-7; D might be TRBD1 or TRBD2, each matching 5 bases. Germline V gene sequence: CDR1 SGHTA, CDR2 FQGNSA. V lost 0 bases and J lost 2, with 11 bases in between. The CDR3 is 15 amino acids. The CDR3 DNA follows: TGTGCCAGCAGCTTAGCTGGGCAGGGAGCCTACGAGCAGTACTTC. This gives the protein CASSLAGQGAYEQYF.

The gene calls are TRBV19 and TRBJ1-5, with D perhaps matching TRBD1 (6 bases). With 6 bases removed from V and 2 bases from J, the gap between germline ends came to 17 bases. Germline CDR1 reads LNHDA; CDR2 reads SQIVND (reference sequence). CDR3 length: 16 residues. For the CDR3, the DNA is TGTGCCAGTAGATCGGACCCCCCAGGGGGCAATCAGCCCCAGCATTTT. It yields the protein CASRSDPPGGNQPQHF.

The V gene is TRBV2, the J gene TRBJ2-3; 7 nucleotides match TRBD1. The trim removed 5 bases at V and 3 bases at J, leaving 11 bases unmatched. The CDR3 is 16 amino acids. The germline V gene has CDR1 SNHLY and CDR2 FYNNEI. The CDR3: CASSLRTGIATDTQYF. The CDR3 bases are TGTGCCAGCAGTCTCCGGACAGGTATTGCAACAGATACGCAGTATTTT.

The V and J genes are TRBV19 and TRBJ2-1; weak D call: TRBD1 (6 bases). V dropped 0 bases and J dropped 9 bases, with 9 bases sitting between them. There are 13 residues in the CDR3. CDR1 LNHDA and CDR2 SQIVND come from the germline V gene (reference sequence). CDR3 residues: CASSIEQGAEQFF. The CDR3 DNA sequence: TGTGCCAGTAGTATAGAACAGGGAGCTGAGCAGTTCTTC.

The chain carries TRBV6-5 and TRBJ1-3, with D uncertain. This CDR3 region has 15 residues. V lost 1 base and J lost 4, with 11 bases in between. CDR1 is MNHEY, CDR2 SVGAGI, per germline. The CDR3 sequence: CASSYFSAPGNTIYF. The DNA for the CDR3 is TGTGCCAGCAGTTACTTTTCGGCTCCCGGAAACACCATATATTTT.

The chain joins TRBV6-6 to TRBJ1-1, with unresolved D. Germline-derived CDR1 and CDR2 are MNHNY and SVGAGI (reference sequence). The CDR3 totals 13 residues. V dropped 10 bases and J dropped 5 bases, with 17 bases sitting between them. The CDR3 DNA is TGTGCCACCCTGGCCAGGTTGGGGACTGAAGCTTTCTTT. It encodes CATLARLGTEAFF.

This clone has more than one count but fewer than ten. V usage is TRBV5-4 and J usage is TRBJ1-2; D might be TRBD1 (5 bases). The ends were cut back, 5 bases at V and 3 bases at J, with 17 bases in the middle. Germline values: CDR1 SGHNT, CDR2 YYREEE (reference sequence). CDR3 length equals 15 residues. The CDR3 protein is CASRRDSSGDYGYTF. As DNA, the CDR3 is TGTGCCAGCAGGCGAGACAGCAGTGGGGACTATGGCTACACCTTC. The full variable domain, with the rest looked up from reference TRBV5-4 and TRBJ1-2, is ETGVTQSPTHLIKTRGQQVTLRCSSQSGHNTVSWYQQALGQGPQFIFQYYREEENGRGNFPPRFSGLQFPNYSSELNVNALELDDSALYLCASRRDSSGDYGYTFGSGTRLTVV.

This CDR3 is CASSAGGRNEQFF. Here the CDR3 DNA reads TGTGCCAGCAGCGCGGGGGGGCGGAATGAGCAGTTCTTC. The chain is built from TRBV5-4 and TRBJ2-1, with 9 bases lining up with TRBD2. The germline V gene has CDR1 SGHNT and CDR2 YYREEE (reference sequence). J was trimmed by 7 bases and V by 4 bases; bases with no gene match: 3. The CDR3 consists of 13 residues. The complete variable domain, with remaining parts taken from reference TRBV5-4 and TRBJ2-1, reads ETGVTQSPTHLIKTRGQQVTLRCSSQSGHNTVSWYQQALGQGPQFIFQYYREEENGRGNFPPRFSGLQFPNYSSELNVNALELDDSALYLCASSAGGRNEQFFGPGTRLTVL.

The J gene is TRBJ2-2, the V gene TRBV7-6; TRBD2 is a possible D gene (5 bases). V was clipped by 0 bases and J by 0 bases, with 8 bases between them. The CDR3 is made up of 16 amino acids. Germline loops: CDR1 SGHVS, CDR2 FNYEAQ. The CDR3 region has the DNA TGTGCCAGCAGCTTAGCCGGGGAGACGAACACCGGGGAGCTGTTTTTT. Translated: CASSLAGETNTGELFF. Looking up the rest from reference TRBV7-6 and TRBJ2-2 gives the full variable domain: GAGVSQSPRYKVTKRGQDVALRCDPISGHVSLYWYRQALGQGPEFLTYFNYEAQQDKSGLPNDRFSAERPEGSISTLTIQRTEQRDSAMYRCASSLAGETNTGELFFGEGSRLTVL.

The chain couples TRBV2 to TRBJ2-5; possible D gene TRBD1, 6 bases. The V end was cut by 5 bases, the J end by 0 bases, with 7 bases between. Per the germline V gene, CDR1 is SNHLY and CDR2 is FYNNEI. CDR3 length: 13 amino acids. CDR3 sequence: CASSTGYQETQYF. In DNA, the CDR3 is TGTGCCAGCAGTACAGGGTACCAAGAGACCCAGTACTTC.

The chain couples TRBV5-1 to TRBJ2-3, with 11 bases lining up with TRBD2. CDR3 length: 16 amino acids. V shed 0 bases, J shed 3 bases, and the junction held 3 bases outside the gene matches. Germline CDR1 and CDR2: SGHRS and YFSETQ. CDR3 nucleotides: TGCGCCAGCAGCTTGGATCTAGCGGGGGGTACAGATACGCAGTATTTT. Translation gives CASSLDLAGGTDTQYF. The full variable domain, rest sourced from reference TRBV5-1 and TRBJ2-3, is KAGVTQTPRYLIKTRGQQVTLSCSPISGHRSVSWYQQTPGQGLQFLFEYFSETQRNKGNFPGRFSGRQFSNSRSEMNVSTLELGDSALYLCASSLDLAGGTDTQYFGPGTRLTVL.

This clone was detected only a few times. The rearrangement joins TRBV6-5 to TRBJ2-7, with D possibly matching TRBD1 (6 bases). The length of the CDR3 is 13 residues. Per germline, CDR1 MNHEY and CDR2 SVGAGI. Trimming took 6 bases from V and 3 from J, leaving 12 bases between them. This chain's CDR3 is CASRAGQSYEQYF. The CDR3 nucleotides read TGTGCCAGCAGAGCCGGACAGAGCTACGAGCAGTACTTC.

CDR3 protein: CASSQLTGQGGLRGYTF. CDR3 bases: TGCGCCAGCAGCCAACTAACGGGACAGGGAGGTCTTCGGGGCTACACCTTC. V and J are TRBV4-1 and TRBJ1-2, with 9 bases fitting TRBD1. Trimming cost V 2 bases and J 8 bases; bases outside gene matches: 15. CDR3 length equals 17 residues. Germline V lookup: CDR1 MGHRA, CDR2 YSYEKL.

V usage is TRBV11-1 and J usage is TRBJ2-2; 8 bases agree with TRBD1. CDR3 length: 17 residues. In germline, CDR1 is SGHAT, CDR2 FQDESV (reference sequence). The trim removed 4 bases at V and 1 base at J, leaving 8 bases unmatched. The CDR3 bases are TGTGCCAGCAGCTCACGGGGACAGGTCGTGAACACCGGGGAGCTGTTTTTT. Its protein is CASSSRGQVVNTGELFF.

The CDR3 sequence: CASSLGLAGRDTQYF. CDR3 DNA sequence: TGTGCCAGCAGCTTAGGACTAGCGGGGAGAGATACGCAGTATTTT. The chain couples TRBV11-3 to TRBJ2-3; the match to TRBD2 covers 11 bases. From germline, CDR1 is SGHNT and CDR2 YENEEA. Trimming removed 1 base from V and 5 bases from J; junction bases left unmatched: 2. The CDR3 contains 15 residues. The variable domain in full, completed from reference TRBV11-3 and TRBJ2-3, reads EAGVVQSPRYKIIEKKQPVAFWCNPISGHNTLYWYLQNLGQGPELLIRYENEEAVDDSQLPKDRFSAERLKGVDSTLKIQPAELGDSAVYLCASSLGLAGRDTQYFGPGTRLTVL.

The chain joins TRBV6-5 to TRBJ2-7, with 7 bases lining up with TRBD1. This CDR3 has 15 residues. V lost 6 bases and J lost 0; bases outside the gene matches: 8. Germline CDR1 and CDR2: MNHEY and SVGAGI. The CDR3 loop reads CASRSPGQSSYEQYF. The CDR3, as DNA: TGTGCCAGCAGGAGCCCGGGACAGAGCTCCTACGAGCAGTACTTC.

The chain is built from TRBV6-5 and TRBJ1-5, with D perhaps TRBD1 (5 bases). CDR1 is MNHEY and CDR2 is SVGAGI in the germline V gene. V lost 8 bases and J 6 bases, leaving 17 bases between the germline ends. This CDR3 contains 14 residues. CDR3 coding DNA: TGTGCCAGCGCTGCTTTGGGGGGGGGTCAGCCCCAGCATTTT. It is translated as CASAALGGGQPQHF.

CDR3 sequence: CASNYPDNEQFF. The DNA for the CDR3 is TGTGCCAGCAATTATCCGGACAATGAGCAGTTCTTC. The chain uses TRBV6-1 and TRBJ2-1; unclear D gene. This CDR3 spans 12 amino acids. Per germline, CDR1 MNHNS and CDR2 SASEGT. V was pared by 7 bases and J by 5 bases, with 9 bases between.

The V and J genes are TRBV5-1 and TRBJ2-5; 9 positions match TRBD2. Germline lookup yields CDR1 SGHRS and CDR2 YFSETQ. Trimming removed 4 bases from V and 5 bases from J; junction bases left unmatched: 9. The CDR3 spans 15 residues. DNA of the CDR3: TGCGCCAGCAGCGGCAGCGCTAGCGGGGAGGAGACCCAGTACTTC. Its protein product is CASSGSASGEETQYF.